The TCR beta chain under discussion was sequenced for a study of blood T cells in healthy people across ages. Germline loops: CDR1 SGHAT, CDR2 FQNNGV. This CDR3 region has 14 residues. With 0 bases clipped from V and 7 bases from J, the junction kept 5 bases outside the gene matches. Points from the study as a whole: Higher diversity and more naive CD4+ cells were features of long-lived donors, compared to aged donors. Age advanced and TCR beta diversity per million T cells fell, roughly linearly.

Alongside a J-beta primer mix, a sample-barcoded 5' primer served in a second PCR lasting 7 to 11 cycles. Researchers report that each sample yielded at least 3 million CDR3-containing paired-end reads. TCRdb analysed the 5' RACE reads with MiXCR anew, one entry per CDR3 protein. The sample records 1.5 million to 1.8 million distinct CDR3 sequences, less than 45% being singletons. Comment on this clonotype: Its antigen remains unknown.

The receptor's source is a woman between 18 and 30 years old in good health. Sample: blood. The chain couples TRBV11-2 to TRBJ2-5; 7 bases are shared with TRBD1. In DNA form, the CDR3 reads TGTGCCAGCAGCTTAGAAGGGGGCCGACGGACCCAGTACTTC. Translation gives CASSLEGGRRTQYF.